These 2 T cell receptor beta chains share one sample of origin, sequenced in a study of CD4 T cells in relation to SARS-CoV-2 and coronaviruses. Method: immunoSEQ multiplex PCR; TCRdb's copy keeps in-frame clones and lacks some. Of around 23,000 clones in the sample, about three quarters are singletons; the top ten hold roughly 15%. These receptors' antigens are unknown. The unexposed donors gave CD4+ T cells in about 2010-2019, prior to COVID-19. The cells were cultured for under 13 days before CD4+ T cells were isolated. Input material: CD4+ T cells from PBMCs, cultured in vitro. Every receptor here comes from a human donor in good health.

The chain has TRBV3-1 (or the pseudogene TRBV3-2) and TRBJ2-3; D ambiguous. There are 13 residues in the CDR3. Germline V gene data show CDR1 as LGHDT and CDR2 as YNNKEL (reference sequence). Deletions cut 1 base from V and 6 bases from J, with 8 bases between. CDR3: CASSQGGLDTQYF. The CDR3, as DNA: TGTGCCAGCAGCCAAGGTGGTTTGGATACGCAGTATTTT.

The rearrangement links TRBV19 to TRBJ2-2; no clear D. The CDR3 is 15 amino acids. Trimming removed 6 bases at V and 1 base at J, with 12 bases between. The germline V gene has CDR1 LNHDA and CDR2 SQIVND (reference sequence). The CDR3 nucleotides are TGTGCCAGTAGCCAAGGACGGCAGAACACCGGGGAGCTGTTTTTT. It specifies CASSQGRQNTGELFF.